The present T cell receptor (beta chain) was sequenced within a study of blood T cells in healthy people across ages (dated by TCRdb to about 2015). About the investigation overall: In model experiments, roughly one uniquely barcoded TCR beta cDNA molecule per two T cells was captured by template switching. Four age groups were formed from the donors: young (average roughly 16 years), middle-aged (approximately 42), aged (roughly 56) and long-lived (more than 75). To track age-related changes in TCR beta repertoire diversity, the study relied on deep sequencing normalized with unique cDNA molecular identifiers. The study analyzed two additional independent replicas of 1 million unique cDNA reads from the same blood draw for two donors, one aged 18 to 30 and one aged 80 or older. The full study reports these points: The long-lived group showed more naive CD4+ T cells, fewer expanded clones and increased TCR diversity than the aged group, suggesting age selection. Estimates of total diversity based on one million sequenced T cells were regarded as lower bounds and as underestimates. Bulk unsorted PBMC profiling prevented conclusive comparison of naive and antigen-experienced compartments. The percentage of naive T cells measured by flow cytometry correlated strongly with observed TCR beta diversity. Because donor CMV infection status was unknown, age-related changes in expanded clonotypes were potentially confounded. Observed TCR beta diversity per million T cells fell roughly linearly with age, and a significant reduction was already apparent by age approximately 41.

Donors were under 40 systemically healthy Caucasian individuals from Russia aged roughly 6 to 90 years. About 10 milliliters of peripheral blood were drawn from each donor into EDTA-treated Vacutainer tubes. Ficoll-Paque density-gradient centrifugation was used to isolate PBMCs, with at least 7 million obtained per sample. Total RNA was extracted from PBMCs with Trizol reagent, with at least 5 micrograms obtained per sample. For every donor, flow cytometry on a PBMC aliquot measured the percentage of naive CD45RAhigh/CD27high T cells. The CDR3 numbers 16 residues from cysteine through phenylalanine. Only the CDR3 DNA stays, 48 bases, in frame from base 1. CDR1 and CDR2, looked up from the germline V gene (reference sequence), are DFQATT and SNEGSKA. This clonotype was seen a few times. This receptor's antigen is unknown. Base qualities are not provided; no much larger clone lies one nucleotide away.

Libraries were built with 5' RACE. The reads were generated on an Illumina HiSeq 2500. A second roughly 6 to 12 cycle PCR used a sample-barcoded 5' primer and a J-beta primer mix. A template-switch 5' adaptor carrying 12 random nucleotides introduced a unique molecular identifier onto each TCR beta cDNA molecule. At least 3 million CDR3-containing paired-end reads were obtained from each sample. First-strand cDNA synthesis was performed from all RNA using the Mint cDNA synthesis kit, with priming by a TRBC-specific oligonucleotide. Following uracil-DNA glycosylase treatment, all cDNA underwent a first 18-cycle PCR with the universal primers M1SS and BC2_uni_R. The paper's processing steps were these. Normalization of each sample was performed by random selection of 1 million high-quality reads, each carrying a distinct molecular identifier. Instead of being binned into consensus sequences, reads that shared molecular identifiers were thrown out. MiTCR, with a Q25 quality threshold and the strictest error-elimination algorithm, was used for CDR3 identification, clonotype clustering and error correction. A nonparametric unseen species model with Euler transformation was used to estimate a lower bound on total TCR beta diversity. The public reads were reprocessed in TCRdb via fastp at Q25 and MiXCR, keeping in-frame beta chains. One record per CDR3 amino acid sequence lists the most common genes and DNA. TCRdb, rather than the study authors, made the V and J calls. The table for this sample lists roughly 1,000,000 distinct CDR3 sequences; less than 25% of them were counted only once. The top ten clonotypes cover less than 0.75% of the sample.

These data were likewise used in another study, on T cells of mothers and their children. The second source states: The donors were nine systemically healthy Caucasian individuals, made up of three mothers and their six children. cDNA synthesis used all of the extracted RNA, with 1.5 ug of RNA in each 15 ul reaction. Sample barcodes and 2-4 random nucleotides were added via the M1S primer in the second PCR. More than 9 million TCR beta CDR3 reads were obtained from each mother, and 2.5 million to 3.5 million reads were obtained from each child. TCR recombination output is similarly shaped by thymic selection in related and unrelated pairs, with a minor effect exerted by inherited differences. Normalized repertoire overlap in related mother-child pairs was always slightly higher than in unrelated mother-child pairs, but the difference was never significant. No persistent microchimeric T cell clones were found, with a detection sensitivity of 80 to 100 clones per million clonotypes. The study used deep NGS to compare TCR beta repertoires of mothers and children, seeking features distinguishing related mother-child pairs from unrelated individuals. The mean age was roughly 36 +/- 4 years for the mothers and about 12 +/- 4 years for the children. Libraries were sequenced on Illumina HiSeq 2000 with 100+100 nt paired-end reads after adapter ligation with NEBNext reagents. To prevent cross-contamination, the mother and child libraries were prepared one month apart and sequenced in separate runs. For each donor, somewhere between about 450,000 and 2,000,000 distinct TCR beta clonotypes were identified. Naive TCR beta clonotypes were estimated from low-frequency clonotypes matched to each donor's FACS-determined naive share, without sorting.

The rearrangement combines TRBV20-1 with TRBJ2-5, with TRBD1 perhaps the D gene, on 7 matching bases. The end of the DNA fits TRBJ2-7 better, so the J call may be wrong. This clonotype was obtained from a girl aged 2 to 9 in good health. The sequenced sample was blood. The DNA reads as follows: TGCAGTGCTAGAGACCAACTGCGGGACAGCTCCTACGAGCAGTACTTC. This sequence encodes CSARDQLRDSSYEQYF.